The T cell receptor (beta chain) described here comes from a study of control samples from healthy donors and cancer patients. Data came from immunoSEQ multiplex PCR; TCRdb stores just in-frame clones and leaves some out. Among 150,000 to 200,000 clones listed, roughly 95% were seen once. The table lists this clone with a count of one. The source is a woman aged 25-40 years in good health. Sequencing input: blood.

The CDR3 DNA reads as TGTGCCAGCAGCTTGGGGGGACAGGGGATCCATGAGCAGTTCTTC. This encodes CASSLGGQGIHEQFF. The rearrangement links TRBV11-3 to TRBJ2-1; 10 nucleotides agree with TRBD1. This CDR3 is 15 amino acids long. V was clipped by 3 bases and J by 8 bases; unmatched bases: 7. CDR1 and CDR2 (germline): SGHNT, YENEEA.